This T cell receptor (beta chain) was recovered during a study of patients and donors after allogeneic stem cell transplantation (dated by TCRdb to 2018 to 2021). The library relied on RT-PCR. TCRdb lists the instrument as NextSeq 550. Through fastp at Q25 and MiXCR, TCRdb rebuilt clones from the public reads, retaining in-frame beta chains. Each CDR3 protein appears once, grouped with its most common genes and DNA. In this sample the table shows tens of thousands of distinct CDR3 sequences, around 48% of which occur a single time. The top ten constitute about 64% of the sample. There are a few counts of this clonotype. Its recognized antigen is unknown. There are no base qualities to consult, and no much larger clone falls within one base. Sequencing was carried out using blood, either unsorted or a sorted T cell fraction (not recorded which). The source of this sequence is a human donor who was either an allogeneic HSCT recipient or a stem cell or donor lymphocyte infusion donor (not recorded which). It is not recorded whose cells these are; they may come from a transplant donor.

CDR3 protein: CASSLELNLQPQHF. The nucleotide sequence is given as TGTGCCAGCAGCTTAGAACTGAATCTTCAGCCCCAGCATTTT. The receptor chain draws on TRBV11-2 and TRBJ1-5; no confident D gene assignment can be made. The CDR3 starts with the cysteine, ends with the phenylalanine, and has 14 residues. Solely the CDR3 DNA is kept, with 42 bases framed from the first base. At the junction V is shortened by 0 bases and J by 6 bases, with 9 bases in between. Looking up the germline V gene yields CDR1 SGHAT and CDR2 FQNNGV.